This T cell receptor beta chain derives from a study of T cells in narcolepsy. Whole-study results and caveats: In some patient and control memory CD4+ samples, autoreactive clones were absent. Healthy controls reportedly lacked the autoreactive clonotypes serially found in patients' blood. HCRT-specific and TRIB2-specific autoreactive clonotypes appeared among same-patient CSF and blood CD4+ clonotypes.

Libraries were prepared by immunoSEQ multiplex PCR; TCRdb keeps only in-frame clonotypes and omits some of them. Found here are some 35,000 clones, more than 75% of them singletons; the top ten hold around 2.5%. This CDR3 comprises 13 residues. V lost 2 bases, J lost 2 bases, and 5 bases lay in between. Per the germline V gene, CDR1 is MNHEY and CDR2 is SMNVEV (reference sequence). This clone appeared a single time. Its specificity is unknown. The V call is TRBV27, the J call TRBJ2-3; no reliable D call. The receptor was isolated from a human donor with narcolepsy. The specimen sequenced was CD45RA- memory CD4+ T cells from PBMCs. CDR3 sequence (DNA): TGTGCCAGCAGTTTAAAACCCACAGATACGCAGTATTTT. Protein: CASSLKPTDTQYF.